The text below deals with one T cell receptor beta chain. Trimming took off 0 bases at V and 0 bases at J, with 6 bases between the two ends. The germline CDR1 and CDR2 sequences are SGHVS and FNYEAQ. The CDR3 sequence is 15 residues long. The data were taken from a study of blood T cell repertoires in COVID-19. Sequencing used immunoSEQ multiplex PCR; TCRdb keeps in-frame clones, though not all of them. This sample yields some 150,000 clones, of which 85% to 90% are seen a single time; about 2% belongs to the top ten. This sequence was found in a human donor in a cohort sampled during active COVID-19. V is TRBV7-6 and J is TRBJ1-5; D gene ambiguous. Material: peripheral blood. The CDR3 region is CASSLAPHSNQPQHF. The CDR3 coding sequence is TGTGCCAGCAGCTTAGCCCCCCATAGCAATCAGCCCCAGCATTTT.